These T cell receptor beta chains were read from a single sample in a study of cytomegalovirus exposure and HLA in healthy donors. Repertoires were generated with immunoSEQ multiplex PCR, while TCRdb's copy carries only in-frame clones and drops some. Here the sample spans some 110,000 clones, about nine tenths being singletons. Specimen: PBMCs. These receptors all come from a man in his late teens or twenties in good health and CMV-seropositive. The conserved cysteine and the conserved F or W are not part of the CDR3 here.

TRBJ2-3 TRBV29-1 SVEDNGDTQY
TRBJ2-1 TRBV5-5 ASSFTGAGEQF
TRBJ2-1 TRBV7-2 ASSLQGPHEQF
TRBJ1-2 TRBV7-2 ASSQTALYGYT
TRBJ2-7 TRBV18 ASSPDRGGYEQY
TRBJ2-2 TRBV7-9 ASSFTATGELF
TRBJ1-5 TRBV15 ATSRDRSRGFYQPQH
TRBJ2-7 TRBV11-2 ASSLDLGRSGGSSYEQY
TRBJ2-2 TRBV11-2 ASSPRTGGEDGELF
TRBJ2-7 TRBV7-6 ASSLGGGYEQY
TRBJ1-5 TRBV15 ATSRVPGTGLGQPQH
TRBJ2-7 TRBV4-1 ASSLGTGSYEQY
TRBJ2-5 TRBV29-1 SVEGYRNQETQY